Following are 5 T cell receptor beta chains from one sample sequenced in a study of Graves' ophthalmopathy and Graves' hyperthyroidism. RNA transcripts were the template, and TCR beta CDR3 regions were amplified from them. In the first round, RT-PCR was carried out with HTBI primers, and a multiplex PCR formed the second round. TCRdb used MiXCR to reprocess the multiplex PCR reads, holding one entry per CDR3 protein. The profile shows 650,000 to 900,000 distinct CDR3 sequences, 40% of them singletons. Specimen: peripheral blood. The receptors come from an adult man with Graves' ophthalmopathy.

This clonotype was counted only a few times. The V call is TRBV9, the J call TRBJ2-2, with D unresolved. Looked up from germline, CDR1 is SGDLS and CDR2 is YYNGEE. V was cut by 5 bases and J by 7 bases, with 9 bases left in between. This CDR3 is built from 12 residues. DNA for the CDR3: TGTGCCAGCAGTGAGTGGGGCGGGGAGCTGTTTTTT. Protein: CASSEWGGELFF. The full variable domain, rest sourced from reference TRBV9 and TRBJ2-2, is DSGVTQTPKHLITATGQRVTLRCSPRSGDLSVYWYQQSLDQGLQFLIQYYNGEERAKGNILERFSAQQFPDLHSELNLSSLELGDSALYFCASSEWGGELFFGEGSRLTVL.

As for this clonotype: At one of its ends the junction is not consistent with the germline gene, which may arise from a read error. The chain uses TRBV7-9 and TRBJ2-7; no firm D call. CDR1 and CDR2 from the germline V gene are SEHNR and FQNEAQ (reference sequence). CDR3 length equals 16 residues. This CDR3 reads CASSQSRSLGSYEQYF. In DNA, the CDR3 is TGCGCCAGCAGCCAGTCGAGGAGTCTAGGGTCCTACGAGCAGTACTTC.

This chain links TRBV7-9 with TRBJ1-3; tentatively, D is TRBD1 (5 bases). V was trimmed by 5 bases and J by 0 bases, leaving 14 bases between them. This CDR3 contains 16 residues. CDR1 is SEHNR, CDR2 FQNEAQ, per germline (reference sequence). CDR3 residues: CASSQENRISGNTIYF. CDR3 bases: TGTGCCAGCAGCCAGGAAAACAGGATCTCTGGAAACACCATATATTTT.

The chain employs TRBV20-1 and TRBJ2-7; 8 bases are shared with TRBD2. Germline-derived CDR1 and CDR2 are DFQATT and SNEGSKA (reference sequence). The V segment lost 3 bases and the J segment 5 bases; nucleotides outside the gene matches: 18. The CDR3 totals 17 residues. The CDR3 spells CSARRWSAAGGQDEQYF. CDR3 DNA: TGCAGTGCTAGGCGATGGTCGGCGGCGGGGGGCCAGGACGAGCAGTACTTC.

Note on this clonotype: The conserved phenylalanine or tryptophan normally closing the CDR3 is absent here, so this likely arose from a read error. This chain joins TRBV19 and TRBJ1-1, with no clear D. Trimming stripped 0 bases from V and 4 bases from J, with 6 bases between. The CDR3 loop spans 13 amino acids. CDR1 is LNHDA, CDR2 SQIVND, per germline (reference sequence). CDR3 loop: CASSIDRSTEAFL. The CDR3, as DNA: TGTGCCAGTAGTATAGACAGATCCACTGAAGCTTTCCTT.